Listed below are T cell receptor beta chains from one sample, sequenced in a study of beta chain features in type 1 diabetes. Sequenced by immunoSEQ multiplex PCR; TCRdb stores in-frame clones only, minus some. The sample gives 150,000 to 200,000 clones, around 8.4% of which show up once; more than 0.45% is in the top ten. The sample consisted of central memory CD4+ T cells from blood. Source of these receptors: a woman between 18 and 29 years old with type 1 diabetes. The CDR3 runs from the conserved cysteine through the conserved F or W. D genes are given only for firm matches. Not all rows give a size; the values are once, few, many and, for expanded clones, a class.

size	V	D	J	CDR3	DNA
.	TRBV28	TRBD1	TRBJ2-3	CASTGTGSPDTQYF	TGTGCCAGCACCGGGACAGGGAGCCCTGATACGCAGTATTTT
few	TRBV4-3	.	TRBJ2-5	CASSQGNRQETQYF	TGCGCCAGCAGCCAAGGAAACAGACAAGAGACCCAGTACTTC
.	TRBV28	.	TRBJ2-7	CASNTGPGYEQYF	TGTGCCAGCAACACAGGGCCCGGCTACGAGCAGTACTTC
.	TRBV14	.	TRBJ2-3	CASSQGTQQYF	TGTGCCAGCAGCCAAGGGACTCAGCAGTATTTT
.	TRBV4-1	TRBD1	TRBJ1-2	CASSQGDRGIDGYTF	TGCGCCAGCAGCCAAGGGGACAGGGGGATTGATGGCTACACCTTC
few	TRBV27	TRBD1	TRBJ1-4	CASSQTGDRIGEKLFF	TGTGCCAGCAGCCAGACAGGGGATAGAATAGGTGAAAAACTGTTTTTT
few	TRBV29-1	.	TRBJ2-7	CSVEGSSYEQYF	TGCAGCGTTGAGGGCAGCTCCTACGAGCAGTACTTC
.	TRBV11-3	TRBD2	TRBJ2-2	CASSPRRAGGFEAGELFF	TGTGCCAGCAGCCCCCGGAGAGCGGGAGGGTTCGAGGCCGGGGAGCTGTTTTTT
.	TRBV16	.	TRBJ1-5	CASSQNRAHNQPQHF	TGTGCCAGCAGCCAGAACAGGGCGCACAATCAGCCCCAGCATTTT
many	TRBV5-1	.	TRBJ1-6	CASSRGQHNSPLHF	TGCGCCAGCAGTCGCGGACAGCATAATTCACCCCTCCACTTT